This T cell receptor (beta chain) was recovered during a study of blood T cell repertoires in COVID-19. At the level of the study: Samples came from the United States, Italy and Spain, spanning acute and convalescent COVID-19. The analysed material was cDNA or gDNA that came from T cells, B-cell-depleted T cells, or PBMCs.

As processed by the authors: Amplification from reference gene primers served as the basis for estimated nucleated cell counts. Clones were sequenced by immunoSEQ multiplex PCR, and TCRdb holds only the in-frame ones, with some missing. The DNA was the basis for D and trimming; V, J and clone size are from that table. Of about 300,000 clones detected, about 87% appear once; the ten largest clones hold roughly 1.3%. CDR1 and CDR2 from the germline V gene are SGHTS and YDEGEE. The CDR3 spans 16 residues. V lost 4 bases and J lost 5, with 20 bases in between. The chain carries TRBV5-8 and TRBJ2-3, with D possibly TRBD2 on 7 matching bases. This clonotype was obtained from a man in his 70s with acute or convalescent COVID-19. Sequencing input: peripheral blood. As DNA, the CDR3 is TGTGCCAGCAGCCCCGGGGGTTGGCGGGGGCAAGATACGCAGTATTTT. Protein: CASSPGGWRGQDTQYF. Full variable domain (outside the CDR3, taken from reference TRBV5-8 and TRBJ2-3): EAGVTQSPTHLIKTRGQQATLRCSPISGHTSVYWYQQALGLGLQFLLWYDEGEERNRGNFPPRFSGRQFPNYSSELNVNALELEDSALYLCASSPGGWRGQDTQYFGPGTRLTVL.